These 28 T cell receptor beta chains share one sample of origin, sequenced in a study of blood T cells in healthy people across ages. Together with a sample-barcoded 5' primer, a J-beta primer mix was included in a second PCR lasting roughly 6 to 12 cycles. One entry per CDR3 protein, called by TCRdb with MiXCR from the 5' RACE reads. Here the sample spans under 850,000 distinct CDR3 sequences, about 37% being singletons. Input material: blood. The receptors derive from a man between 18 and 35 years old in good health.

This clonotype was seen more than once but under ten times. V usage is TRBV7-2 and J usage is TRBJ2-1, with D perhaps matching TRBD1 (6 bases). The J call is doubtful: the DNA matches TRBJ2-7 better. This CDR3 has 18 amino acids. Germline values: CDR1 SGHTA, CDR2 FQGNSA. The CDR3 DNA sequence: TGTGCCAGCAGCTTAGGATTAAGGGGGTGGGTCTCCTACAATGAGCAGTACTTC. Its protein is CASSLGLRGWVSYNEQYF.

This sequence joins TRBV12-3 or TRBV12-4 and TRBJ2-2; weak D call: TRBD2 (5 bases). The CDR3 has 14 residues. V dropped 8 bases and J dropped 5 bases, with 15 bases sitting between them. CDR3 loop: CASRGGQPTGELFF. CDR3 DNA sequence: TGTGCCAGCCGCGGAGGCCAGCCGACCGGGGAGCTGTTTTTT.

The gene calls are TRBV5-6 and TRBJ1-4; the D is unclear. This CDR3 contains 14 residues. Trimming cost V 0 bases and J 6 bases, with 9 bases left between them. From germline, CDR1 is SGHDT and CDR2 YYEEEE. The CDR3 sequence is CASSLGGDYEKLFF. The CDR3 DNA reads as TGTGCCAGCAGCTTGGGAGGTGATTATGAAAAACTGTTTTTT.

The sample holds a few counts of this clonotype. The V and J genes are TRBV21-1 and TRBJ1-4; TRBD1, as called in the table, went unchecked against the DNA. TRBV21-1 is an annotated pseudogene. The CDR3 totals 15 residues. CDR3 DNA: TGTGCCAGCAGCAAAGACGACAGACTCGGGGAAAAACTGTTTTTT. Translating it yields CASSKDDRLGEKLFF.

This clonotype occurred a few times. The chain employs TRBV18 and TRBJ2-3; 12 nucleotides agree with TRBD2. The trim removed 3 bases at V and 2 bases at J, leaving 6 bases unmatched. The CDR3 extends over 17 amino acids. Germline V lookup: CDR1 KGHSH, CDR2 LQKENI. The CDR3 loop is CASSPTGLAGTTDTQYF. The CDR3 DNA sequence: TGTGCCAGCTCACCTACAGGACTAGCGGGAACCACAGATACGCAGTATTTT.

The V gene is TRBV5-4, the J gene TRBJ2-2, with TRBD2 matching over 7 bases. Per germline, CDR1 SGHNT and CDR2 YYREEE (reference sequence). Losses at the gene ends were 4 bases for V and 7 bases for J; bases not matched to a gene: 16. The CDR3 totals 17 residues. CDR3 amino acids: CASSPDSGPGSGGELFF. The DNA for the CDR3 is TGTGCCAGCAGCCCGGATAGCGGGCCCGGGTCTGGCGGGGAGCTGTTTTTT.

Comment on this clonotype: Just one base apart from a much larger clone, this may be a read error. The genes are TRBV20-1 and TRBJ2-1; D is undetermined. The CDR3 length is 13 residues. Germline CDR1 and CDR2: DFQATT and SNEGSKA (reference sequence). V lost 1 base and J lost 13, with 17 bases in between. The CDR3 region is CSARGLLKETQFF. The CDR3 region has the DNA TGCAGTGCTAGAGGGTTACTAAAAGAGACCCAGTTCTTC.

This sequence joins TRBV7-9 and TRBJ2-4; 8 nucleotides agree with TRBD1. CDR1 is SEHNR, CDR2 FQNEAQ, per germline (reference sequence). The CDR3 sequence is 15 residues long. J gave up 13 bases and V 7 bases, and 18 bases lay outside the gene matches. The DNA for the CDR3 is TGTGCCAGCAACTCCCCCGCCAGGGGGCGCGGGGAGCAGTACTTC. It codes for CASNSPARGRGEQYF. Full variable domain (rest looked up from reference TRBV7-9 and TRBJ2-4): DTGVSQNPRHKITKRGQNVTFRCDPISEHNRLYWYRQTLGQGPEFLTYFQNEAQLEKSRLLSDRFSAERPKGSFSTLEIQRTEQGDSAMYLCASNSPARGRGEQYFGAGTRLSVL.

The sample holds a few counts of this clonotype. The chain joins TRBV6-2 or TRBV6-3 to TRBJ2-5; D remains unclear. V dropped 6 bases and J dropped 8 bases, with 19 bases sitting between them. The CDR3 extends over 14 amino acids. CDR1 and CDR2 from the germline V gene are MNHEY and SVGEGT. The CDR3 loop is CASRPDFSRSTQYF. CDR3 nucleotides: TGTGCCAGCAGGCCTGATTTCTCCCGCAGTACCCAGTACTTC.

This clonotype was found a few times. The chain couples TRBV6-5 to TRBJ2-1; D not certain. The J call may be incorrect, as the DNA end agrees better with TRBJ2-7. Germline V gives CDR1 MNHEY, CDR2 SVGAGI. This CDR3 has 15 residues. In DNA form, the CDR3 reads TGTGCCAGCAGTCCCCCAGGTAGCCAGTACAATGAGCAGTACTTC. Translated: CASSPPGSQYNEQYF.

There are a few counts of this clonotype. The J gene is TRBJ1-2, the V gene TRBV6-5; the match to TRBD1 covers 9 bases. V shed 6 bases and J 8 bases; nucleotides not matched to a gene: 16. Per germline, CDR1 MNHEY and CDR2 SVGAGI. The CDR3 spans 16 residues. The CDR3 bases are TGTGCCAGCAGCCAACAGTCGTTCGACAGGGGGACCGGCTACACCTTC. Translating it yields CASSQQSFDRGTGYTF.

This clonotype was counted between two and nine times. The rearrangement uses TRBV20-1 and TRBJ1-1, with 9 bases lining up with TRBD1. CDR1 is DFQATT, CDR2 SNEGSKA, per germline (reference sequence). CDR3 length equals 14 residues. V lost 3 bases and J lost 2; bases outside the gene matches: 4. The CDR3 DNA is TGCAGTGCTAGGGGGACAGGGCGAAACACTGAAGCTTTCTTT. This gives the protein CSARGTGRNTEAFF.

J is TRBJ2-3 and V is TRBV20-1; 7 bases fit TRBD2. Looked up from germline, CDR1 is DFQATT and CDR2 is SNEGSKA (reference sequence). The CDR3 length is 16 residues. V lost 3 bases to trimming and J lost 2 bases; unmatched junction nucleotides: 11. The CDR3 here is CSASRGGGGTTDTQYF. The CDR3 nucleotides read TGCAGTGCTAGCCGCGGCGGCGGGGGAACCACAGATACGCAGTATTTT.

This clonotype has just a few counts. The rearrangement uses TRBV12-5 and TRBJ1-1, with D uncertain. Germline V gives CDR1 LGHNT, CDR2 FRNRAP. Trimming removed 6 bases at V and 5 bases at J, with 10 bases between. This CDR3 comprises 12 residues. The CDR3 is CASGGTGTEAFF. Here the CDR3 DNA reads TGTGCTAGTGGCGGCACTGGTACTGAAGCTTTCTTT.

In its sample, this clonotype was seen a few times. This rearrangement joins TRBV7-3 to TRBJ2-3; D possibly uses TRBD1 or TRBD2 (5 bases each). Trimming took off 5 bases at V and 1 base at J, with 13 bases between the two ends. The CDR3 length is 15 residues. CDR1 and CDR2 (germline): SGHTA, FQGTGA. CDR3 in DNA: TGTGCCAGCAGCCCCGGGGACCGCCGCACAGATACGCAGTATTTT. Protein product: CASSPGDRRTDTQYF.

This clonotype was recorded a few times. The genes are TRBV6-1 and TRBJ1-4; 9 nucleotides agree with TRBD1. Germline CDR1 and CDR2: MNHNS and SASEGT. Losses at the gene ends were 6 bases for V and 7 bases for J; bases not matched to a gene: 6. This CDR3 contains 14 residues. In nucleotides, the CDR3 is TGTGCCAGCAGCACCGGACAGGGGAGTGAAAAACTGTTTTTT. Amino acid sequence: CASSTGQGSEKLFF.

V and J are TRBV6-5 and TRBJ2-7; the D is unclear. The CDR3 loop spans 13 amino acids. From germline, CDR1 is MNHEY and CDR2 SVGAGI. With 2 bases removed from V and 3 bases from J, the gap between germline ends came to 8 bases. The CDR3 bases are TGTGCCAGCAGTTACAGGGTGCACTACGAGCAGTACTTC. This gives the protein CASSYRVHYEQYF.

The V call is TRBV9, the J call TRBJ1-1; D perhaps matches TRBD1 (5 bases). The CDR3 length is 16 residues. From germline, CDR1 is SGDLS and CDR2 YYNGEE. V was trimmed by 3 bases and J by 0 bases, leaving 15 bases between them. CDR3 in DNA: TGTGCCAGCAGCGACGCAGGGTCCTTCATGAACACTGAAGCTTTCTTT. Residues: CASSDAGSFMNTEAFF.

V is TRBV6-2 or TRBV6-3 and J is TRBJ1-5, with D unresolved. The CDR3 totals 13 residues. Trimming pared 5 bases from V and 7 bases from J, leaving 12 bases between. Per the germline V gene, CDR1 is MNHEY and CDR2 is SVGEGT. The CDR3 DNA reads as TGTGCCAGCAGTCGGTTTAGAGAGCAGCCCCAGCATTTT. Amino acid sequence: CASSRFREQPQHF.

In DNA, the CDR3 is TGTGCCAGCAGCCTTCAAGCCCCGCCCGGGGAGCTGTTTTTT. It specifies CASSLQAPPGELFF. The chain joins TRBV7-2 to TRBJ2-2; D unclear. V was cut by 5 bases and J by 6 bases, with 13 bases left in between. Germline V gene sequence: CDR1 SGHTA, CDR2 FQGNSA. The CDR3 is 14 amino acids. The variable domain in full, completed from reference TRBV7-2 and TRBJ2-2, reads GAGVSQSPSNKVTEKGKDVELRCDPISGHTALYWYRQSLGQGLEFLIYFQGNSAPDKSGLPSDRFSAERTGGSVSTLTIQRTQQEDSAVYLCASSLQAPPGELFFGEGSRLTVL.

The genes are TRBV14 and TRBJ2-1; D remains unclear. Germline lookup yields CDR1 SGHDN and CDR2 FVKESK. Trimming took 5 bases from V and 0 from J, leaving 14 bases between them. This CDR3 region has 16 residues. CDR3 region: CASSKMGRSSYNEQFF. For the CDR3, the DNA is TGTGCCAGCAGCAAGATGGGCAGGAGCTCCTACAATGAGCAGTTCTTC.

The chain combines TRBV20-1 with TRBJ1-5; D is perhaps TRBD1 (6 bases). CDR1 is DFQATT and CDR2 is SNEGSKA in the germline V gene (reference sequence). V lost 6 bases to trimming and J lost 7 bases, with 19 bases between them. The CDR3 covers 14 residues. The CDR3 region is CSAKVPGQRQPQHF. The CDR3 nucleotides are TGCAGTGCCAAAGTCCCGGGACAACGACAGCCCCAGCATTTT.

The sample holds many counts of this clonotype. The V and J genes are TRBV12-3 or TRBV12-4 and TRBJ1-2; 11 bases match TRBD1. Trimming cost V 5 bases and J 8 bases; bases outside gene matches: 4. CDR3 length equals 13 residues. This chain's CDR3 is CASSVGTGGGYTF. For the CDR3, the DNA is TGTGCCAGCAGTGTCGGGACAGGGGGGGGCTACACCTTC.

The CDR3 DNA reads as TGTGCCACCAAACAGGGGAACACTGAAGCTTTCTTT. Translation: CATKQGNTEAFF. V is TRBV10-3 and J is TRBJ1-1; possible D gene TRBD1, 6 bases. V was shortened by 10 bases and J by 1 base, with 10 bases between the two germline ends. Germline V gene data show CDR1 as ENHRY and CDR2 as SYGVKD. The CDR3 has 12 amino acids.

The V and J genes are TRBV20-1 and TRBJ1-6; 7 positions agree with TRBD1. The ends lost 1 base at V and 9 bases at J; junction bases unmatched: 9. The CDR3 totals 15 residues. The germline V gene has CDR1 DFQATT and CDR2 SNEGSKA (reference sequence). The CDR3 DNA is TGCAGTGCTAGAGCCTCGACAGGGTATTTTTCACCCCTCCACTTT. It is translated as CSARASTGYFSPLHF.

This clonotype has just a few counts. The rearrangement uses TRBV7-2 and TRBJ1-6, with 11 bases fitting TRBD1. J lost 5 bases, V lost 2 bases, and 2 bases had no gene match. The CDR3 length is 16 residues. Per the germline V gene, CDR1 is SGHTA and CDR2 is FQGNSA. The CDR3 spells CASSLWGQGDNSPLHF. The CDR3 coding sequence is TGTGCCAGCAGCTTATGGGGACAGGGGGATAATTCACCCCTCCACTTT.

In its sample, this clonotype was seen a few times. An end of the junction differs from the germline gene, which may be a read error. The chain couples TRBV4-2 to TRBJ1-6; D call uncertain. This CDR3 has 12 residues. The germline CDR1 and CDR2 sequences are LGHNA and YNFKEQ. The CDR3 coding sequence is TGTGCCAGCAGCCACATTGATTCACCCCCCCACTTT. It encodes CASSHIDSPPHF.

The chain uses TRBV4-3 and TRBJ2-3, with 8 nucleotides matching TRBD1. The CDR3 sequence is 17 residues long. J gave up 1 base and V 0 bases, and 6 bases lay outside the gene matches. Per germline, CDR1 LGHNA and CDR2 YSLEER. The CDR3 nucleotides read TGCGCCAGCAGCCAAGACCCGACAGGGGCCCGCACAGATACGCAGTATTTT. Translated: CASSQDPTGARTDTQYF.